This T cell receptor beta chain was profiled in a study of T cells in localized non-small cell lung cancer (dated by TCRdb to the early 2020s). With regard to the full study: Comparing tumors with uninvolved tumor-adjacent lungs, the study looked at the T cell repertoires of fewer than 250 patients with early-stage NSCLC. A mean age of roughly 64 years was recorded for the NSCLC patients, of whom 129 were male and 90 to 110 were female. The cohort consisted of 200 to 250 treatment-naive NSCLC patients whose localized lung tumors had been resected. Overall study results and their limits: Uninvolved tumor-adjacent lung showed the highest T cell clonality, higher than tumor, which suggests more focused antigenic responses in the uninvolved tumor-adjacent lung. A median of around 62 of the top 100 tumor clones turned up in the paired uninvolved adjacent lung, and roughly 28 of those clones also ranked among the top 100 of that same adjacent lung. Higher blood T cell density associated with longer overall survival, while higher adjacent-lung clonality associated with shorter survival. Because multi-region sequencing of the tumors was not done, intratumor heterogeneity could not be ruled out. Because the study design was exploratory, TCR variables were selected using unadjusted p-values without false-discovery rate correction.

As to this clone: It lacks a known antigen. Base quality data are lacking; no much larger clone is found one base away.

The junction carries 16 bases between V and J, which are trimmed by 5 bases and 1 base respectively. The CDR3 sequence holds 16 residues, the cysteine and phenylalanine included. The read is trimmed to its CDR3 DNA, 48 bases read in frame from base 1. The germline V gene sets CDR1 to SGHNT and CDR2 to YENEEA. Uninvolved adjacent lung was sampled at least 2 cm away from the tumor margin, and two independent pathologists confirmed that the tissue had no atypia. At diagnosis, tumor, uninvolved tumor-adjacent lung and peripheral blood were collected and then preserved as a mix of FFPE and fresh-frozen material. TCR beta CDR3 regions were sequenced from DNA using the immunoSEQ Assay. For the original study's pipeline: To compute T cell density, TCR beta template counts were normalized to usable DNA, which was estimated by amplifying housekeeping genes. Using the preseqR package, richness was estimated by extrapolating to 120,000 templates for tissue samples and 400,000 templates for PBMC samples. Clonality was defined by subtracting Pielou's evenness from one. To identify tissue-enriched TCRs, differential abundance testing was run on productive amino-acid clonotypes with a minimum total count of 5 and an alpha of 0.1. Repertoire overlap between compartments was quantified with the Jaccard Index and Morisita Overlap Index. GLIPH clustered TCR beta CDR3s with public tetramer-defined viral CDR3s; viral motifs required at least three viral sequences plus V-gene enrichment. The clones in this table, taken by TCRdb from immuneACCESS, are in-frame only. Not every clone is retained; where verified, under half of the shortfall comes from an unresolved V gene, and the cause of the rest is unknown. The DNA was the basis for D and trimming; V, J and clone size are from that table. This sample lists about 2,800 clones; about 25% were detected once. The ten largest account for 13% of the sample.

The chain uses TRBV11-3 and TRBJ2-3; the best D guess is TRBD1, with 5 bases matching. The source material was normal lung tissue next to the tumor, sampled before any cancer treatment. The TCR originated in a male donor at least 60 years old with stage II lung adenocarcinoma. The CDR3 reads CASSLTGQRGTDTQYF. The DNA sequence reads TGTGCCAGCAGCCTTACTGGACAAAGGGGCACAGATACGCAGTATTTT.